A selection of T cell receptor beta chains follows, all from one sample in a study of Ad26.COV2.S vaccination and SARS-CoV-2 variants. Using immunoSEQ multiplex PCR, the repertoire was profiled, and TCRdb retains in-frame clones only, with some absent. The data show some 390,000 clones, more than 85% seen once. The starting material was peripheral blood, obtained in a trial of Ad26.COV2.S vaccine versus placebo. The receptor set was obtained from a person aged 18-60 years who received the Ad26.COV2.S COVID-19 vaccine or a placebo. CDR3s include the opening cysteine and the closing phenylalanine or tryptophan. D genes are given only for firm matches. Where a row states a size, it is once, few, many or the class of an expanded clone; other rows omit it.

J gene: TRBJ1-6
D gene: TRBD1
V gene: TRBV24-1
clone size: .
CDR3 DNA: TGTGCCAATGAACCTCGACAGGGTGGTTCACCCCTCCACTTT
CDR3 protein: CANEPRQGGSPLHF

J gene: TRBJ2-2
D gene: TRBD1
V gene: TRBV5-1
clone size: .
CDR3 DNA: TGCGCCAGCAGGGAACGACAGGGTTCGAACACCGGGGAGCTGTTTTTT
CDR3 protein: CASRERQGSNTGELFF

J gene: TRBJ2-7
D gene: .
V gene: TRBV24-1
clone size: .
CDR3 DNA: TGTGCCACCAGTGATTTGCCTGTGGGGGGCTACGAGCAGTACTTC
CDR3 protein: CATSDLPVGGYEQYF

J gene: TRBJ1-2
D gene: TRBD1
V gene: TRBV7-2
clone size: once
CDR3 DNA: TGTGCCAGCAGCCCCGACTTCCGGGACAGGGATGGCTACACCTTC
CDR3 protein: CASSPDFRDRDGYTF

J gene: TRBJ2-2
D gene: TRBD1
V gene: TRBV10-3
clone size: .
CDR3 DNA: TGTGCCGTAGGACAGGGGAACACCGGGGAGCTGTTTTTT
CDR3 protein: CAVGQGNTGELFF

J gene: TRBJ1-1
D gene: .
V gene: TRBV7-9
clone size: .
CDR3 DNA: TGTGCCAGCAGCTCCGAGGCTTTCTTT
CDR3 protein: CASSSEAFF

J gene: TRBJ1-3
D gene: TRBD1
V gene: TRBV6-4
clone size: .
CDR3 DNA: TGTGCCAGCAGAGACACAGGGGACTCTGGAAACACCATATATTTT
CDR3 protein: CASRDTGDSGNTIYF

J gene: TRBJ1-2
D gene: .
V gene: TRBV6-5
clone size: few
CDR3 DNA: TGTGCCAGCAGGCTCCAACTTTGGGACACCCATGGCTACACCTTC
CDR3 protein: CASRLQLWDTHGYTF

J gene: TRBJ1-2
D gene: TRBD1
V gene: TRBV6-5
clone size: .
CDR3 DNA: TGTGCCAGCAGAGATGGGACAGGGGGGTATCGAGGCTACACCTTC
CDR3 protein: CASRDGTGGYRGYTF

J gene: TRBJ2-7
D gene: TRBD2
V gene: TRBV7-8
clone size: .
CDR3 DNA: TGTGCCAGCAGCGGGCGACTAGCGGGGGAGTACGAGCAGTACTTC
CDR3 protein: CASSGRLAGEYEQYF

J gene: TRBJ1-3
D gene: .
V gene: TRBV5-6
clone size: once
CDR3 DNA: TGTGCCAGCAGCCGATTATCTTCGGCTTCTGGAAACACCATATATTTT
CDR3 protein: CASSRLSSASGNTIYF

J gene: TRBJ2-5
D gene: TRBD1
V gene: TRBV6-1
clone size: .
CDR3 DNA: TGTGCCAGCAGTGAAGTAGTTGGACAGGGGCCTAATATAAGCCAGTACTTC
CDR3 protein: CASSEVVGQGPNISQYF

J gene: TRBJ2-5
D gene: TRBD2
V gene: TRBV5-1
clone size: .
CDR3 DNA: TGCGCCAGCAGCTTGGAAGTAGCGGGTGAGACCCAGTACTTC
CDR3 protein: CASSLEVAGETQYF

J gene: TRBJ2-1
D gene: .
V gene: TRBV20-1
clone size: .
CDR3 DNA: TGCAGTGCTAGGGTGGTCGATGAGCAGTTCTTC
CDR3 protein: CSARVVDEQFF

J gene: TRBJ2-2
D gene: .
V gene: TRBV3-1/TRBV3-2
clone size: once
CDR3 DNA: TGTGCCAGCAGCCAAGATTCCCTAGCGCGGAGGGCCGGGGAGCTGTTTTTT
CDR3 protein: CASSQDSLARRAGELFF

J gene: TRBJ2-5
D gene: TRBD2
V gene: TRBV4-1
clone size: .
CDR3 DNA: TGCGCCAGCAGCACCACGAGCGGGGGAGAAGAGACCCAGTACTTC
CDR3 protein: CASSTTSGGEETQYF

J gene: TRBJ1-1
D gene: TRBD1
V gene: TRBV3-1/TRBV3-2
clone size: once
CDR3 DNA: TGTGCCAGCAGCCAAGTCGGACAGGGGATGAACACTGAAGCTTTCTTT
CDR3 protein: CASSQVGQGMNTEAFF

J gene: TRBJ1-1
D gene: .
V gene: TRBV3-1/TRBV3-2
clone size: once
CDR3 DNA: TGTGCCAGCAGCCAGGCGGTTTCTGAAGCTTTCTTT
CDR3 protein: CASSQAVSEAFF

J gene: TRBJ2-7
D gene: TRBD2
V gene: TRBV6-1
clone size: once
CDR3 DNA: TGTGCCAGCAGTGAATCGGGGGGCGAGCAGTACTTC
CDR3 protein: CASSESGGEQYF

J gene: TRBJ2-5
D gene: .
V gene: TRBV6-5
clone size: .
CDR3 DNA: TGTGCCAGCAGTTACTTGGCGGGGACTCGCTGGGAGACCCAGTACTTC
CDR3 protein: CASSYLAGTRWETQYF

J gene: TRBJ1-3
D gene: .
V gene: TRBV19
clone size: .
CDR3 DNA: TGTGCCAGTAGTAGCCGGAGCTCTGGAAACACCATATATTTT
CDR3 protein: CASSSRSSGNTIYF

J gene: TRBJ2-3
D gene: .
V gene: TRBV6-5
clone size: once
CDR3 DNA: TGTGCCAGCAGTTCCCGCACAGATACGCAGTATTTT
CDR3 protein: CASSSRTDTQYF

J gene: TRBJ2-5
D gene: .
V gene: TRBV5-1
clone size: .
CDR3 DNA: TGCGCCAGCAGTCCAGGAGGTGGGGGACAGACCCAGTACTTC
CDR3 protein: CASSPGGGGQTQYF

J gene: TRBJ1-3
D gene: .
V gene: TRBV18
clone size: .
CDR3 DNA: TGTGCCAGCTCACCACCAGGTGGAAACACCATATATTTT
CDR3 protein: CASSPPGGNTIYF

J gene: TRBJ2-1
D gene: .
V gene: TRBV5-1
clone size: .
CDR3 DNA: TGCGCCAGCAGCTTGGCCTATACTCTCAATGAGCAGTTCTTC
CDR3 protein: CASSLAYTLNEQFF

J gene: TRBJ1-2
D gene: .
V gene: TRBV3-1/TRBV3-2
clone size: .
CDR3 DNA: TGTGCCAGCAGCCAAGATTGGGGCGCAAACTATGGCTACACCTTC
CDR3 protein: CASSQDWGANYGYTF

J gene: TRBJ2-7
D gene: .
V gene: TRBV10-3
clone size: .
CDR3 DNA: TGTGCCATCAGAGGTAGGGAGAGCTCCTACGAGCAGTACTTC
CDR3 protein: CAIRGRESSYEQYF

J gene: TRBJ1-3
D gene: .
V gene: TRBV12-3/TRBV12-4
clone size: once
CDR3 DNA: TGTGCCAGCAGTTTATCCCGAAACACCATATATTTT
CDR3 protein: CASSLSRNTIYF

J gene: TRBJ1-5
D gene: TRBD1
V gene: TRBV19
clone size: .
CDR3 DNA: TGTGCCAGTAGTATGGTACAGGGGTCTCGCAATCAGCCCCAGCATTTT
CDR3 protein: CASSMVQGSRNQPQHF

J gene: TRBJ2-1
D gene: TRBD2
V gene: TRBV7-2
clone size: .
CDR3 DNA: TGTGCCAGCAGCCCGGGACTAGCGGGGGATTATGAGCAGTTCTTC
CDR3 protein: CASSPGLAGDYEQFF

J gene: TRBJ2-2
D gene: .
V gene: TRBV27
clone size: .
CDR3 DNA: TGTGCCAGCAGTTTAAGACTAGACAACGGGGAGCTGTTTTTT
CDR3 protein: CASSLRLDNGELFF

J gene: TRBJ1-2
D gene: .
V gene: TRBV21-1
clone size: few
CDR3 DNA: TGTGCCAGCAGCAAAGTTATTCGGGGTGGCCATGGCTACACCTTC
CDR3 protein: CASSKVIRGGHGYTF

J gene: TRBJ1-3
D gene: .
V gene: TRBV7-2
clone size: .
CDR3 DNA: TGTGCCAGCAGCCTTAATGCGGGAAACACCATATATTTT
CDR3 protein: CASSLNAGNTIYF

J gene: TRBJ2-5
D gene: TRBD2
V gene: TRBV7-8
clone size: .
CDR3 DNA: TGTGCCAGCAGCTTAAGGCGGCTAGCGGTTCAAGAGACCCAGTACTTC
CDR3 protein: CASSLRRLAVQETQYF

J gene: TRBJ1-2
D gene: .
V gene: TRBV20-1
clone size: .
CDR3 DNA: TGCAGTGCTCACACAAACTATGGCTACACCTTC
CDR3 protein: CSAHTNYGYTF

J gene: TRBJ1-1
D gene: .
V gene: TRBV11-2
clone size: .
CDR3 DNA: TGTGCCAGCAGCAGGGGACTCCTGAACACTGAAGCTTTCTTT
CDR3 protein: CASSRGLLNTEAFF

J gene: TRBJ2-1
D gene: .
V gene: TRBV11-3
clone size: .
CDR3 DNA: TGTGCCAGCAGCATCTTAGGGGCGCACAATGAGCAGTTCTTC
CDR3 protein: CASSILGAHNEQFF

J gene: TRBJ1-1
D gene: .
V gene: TRBV11-2
clone size: once
CDR3 DNA: TGTGCCAGCAGCCCCCGGCCACAGGGCAGGGAACGAATGACTGAAGCTTTCTTT
CDR3 protein: CASSPRPQGRERMTEAFF

J gene: TRBJ2-1
D gene: TRBD2
V gene: TRBV5-1
clone size: .
CDR3 DNA: TGCGCCAGCAGCGGAACTAGCGGCCCCTACAATGAGCAGTTCTTC
CDR3 protein: CASSGTSGPYNEQFF

J gene: TRBJ2-7
D gene: .
V gene: TRBV28
clone size: .
CDR3 DNA: TGTGCCAGCGGACCCTTCTACGAGCAGTACTTC
CDR3 protein: CASGPFYEQYF

J gene: TRBJ1-5
D gene: .
V gene: TRBV28
clone size: .
CDR3 DNA: TGTGCCAGCAGTTTCCTGTTAGCATTTCAGGAGCCCCAGCATTTT
CDR3 protein: CASSFLLAFQEPQHF

J gene: TRBJ1-3
D gene: TRBD1
V gene: TRBV6-5
clone size: .
CDR3 DNA: TGTGCCAGCAGTTCCACAGGGGTTGGCGGAAACACCATATATTTT
CDR3 protein: CASSSTGVGGNTIYF

J gene: TRBJ2-7
D gene: TRBD2
V gene: TRBV5-1
clone size: .
CDR3 DNA: TGCGCCAGCAGCCTAATGACTATGACTAGCGGGGCCGAGCAGTACTTC
CDR3 protein: CASSLMTMTSGAEQYF

J gene: TRBJ1-2
D gene: .
V gene: TRBV6-5
clone size: once
CDR3 DNA: TGTGCCAGCAGTTACGCATACGCTAGGGGTGGTGGCTACACCTTC
CDR3 protein: CASSYAYARGGGYTF

J gene: TRBJ1-2
D gene: .
V gene: TRBV21-1
clone size: .
CDR3 DNA: TGTGCCAGCAACCGAGCCTGGGACAGGGGGTACTATGGCTACACCTTC
CDR3 protein: CASNRAWDRGYYGYTF

J gene: TRBJ1-6
D gene: .
V gene: TRBV7-8
clone size: .
CDR3 DNA: TGTGCCAGCAGCTTAGAATCGGGGGTCTCTAATTCACCCCTCCACTTT
CDR3 protein: CASSLESGVSNSPLHF

J gene: TRBJ1-2
D gene: .
V gene: TRBV3-1/TRBV3-2
clone size: .
CDR3 DNA: TGTGCCAGCAGCCAAGACGTTGCGAACTATGGCTACACCTTC
CDR3 protein: CASSQDVANYGYTF